This is a list of T cell receptor beta chains from one sample in a study of control samples from healthy donors and cancer patients. TCRdb's copy holds only in-frame clones and misses some; the assay was immunoSEQ multiplex PCR. The data hold 95,000 to 110,000 clones, with around 89% observed a single time. Sequencing was carried out using PBMCs. These receptor sequences come from a man in his 60s with lung cancer. The conserved cysteine and the conserved F or W are not part of the CDR3 here.

>TRBV5-6
ASSLEQGNEQF
>TRBV5-1
ASSPGTGLEEEQF
>TRBV30
AWSVWASHGYT
>TRBV24-1
ATSDPGTGGYNEQF
>TRBV5-1
ASSLWGQGAGGELF
>TRBV6-5
ASSYGGTGKNYEQY
>TRBV3-1/TRBV3-2
ASSQDIGPKGNQPQH
>TRBV7-3
ASSRQGGTEAF
>TRBV7-9
ASSLDREGTEAF
>TRBV6-5
ASRSEIYGYT
>TRBV6-6
ASSGQGALNTEAF
>TRBV7-3
ASSASSYNEQF
>TRBV30
AWSVKGQRFSNQPQH
>TRBV7-2
ASSPQRYTEAF
>TRBV7-9
ASTLGGLNTEAF
>TRBV10-2
ASSQTQY
>TRBV12-5
ASGLGRLAELYQETQY
>TRBV5-8
ASSLGLDFSDTQY
>TRBV7-3
ASSSLAGKEQF
>TRBV6-5
ASSPRGFGNQPQH
>TRBV2
ASSGHPNQPQH
>TRBV4-2
ASSQESSWQPQWGGYT
>TRBV5-1
ASSLVQGNEQF
>TRBV15
ATSLGGAAGNTIY
>TRBV7-9
ASTPGGHQPQH
>TRBV3-1/TRBV3-2
ASNHAAGGSNYGHT
>TRBV5-1
ASSLGQEETQY
>TRBV7-8
ASSPTGLDTEAF
>TRBV29-1
SVEIPPSDEQF
>TRBV4-2
ASSQEGSSGFDGYT
>TRBV9
ASSVDGAVWDTQY
>TRBV6-5
ASSYFLSIGYEQY
>TRBV12-3/TRBV12-4
ASSSQINEKLF
>TRBV7-9
ASSARDREFDEKLF
>TRBV6-5
ASSSGGAGVDEQF
>TRBV27
ASSLRGQGRGQPQH
>TRBV5-4
ASSLGGGLNTEAF
>TRBV19
ASSQNSLNQPQH
>TRBV10-3
AISDPIGGRTNTGELF
>TRBV14
ASSQGRHRGSYNEQF
>TRBV10-2
ASTDSGTRAF
>TRBV30
AWSVPRQVNEKLF
>TRBV4-2
ASSQQGQGYGYT
>TRBV7-8
ASSPGQGIFANEKLF
>TRBV9
ATSKYRDRDTGELF
>TRBV3-1/TRBV3-2
ASSHGGLTQY
>TRBV6-5
ASINRGNEQF
>TRBV5-1
ASSEFRETQY
>TRBV18
ASSPPGQGAGRKKLF
>TRBV24-1
ATSDYQGSNEQF
>TRBV5-5
ASSLRQGTNEKLF
>TRBV18
ASSPTGTDTGELF
>TRBV5-1
ASSFLAGGDTGELF
>TRBV13
ASSLGVRMYGYT
>TRBV5-1
ASSAGETNEKLF